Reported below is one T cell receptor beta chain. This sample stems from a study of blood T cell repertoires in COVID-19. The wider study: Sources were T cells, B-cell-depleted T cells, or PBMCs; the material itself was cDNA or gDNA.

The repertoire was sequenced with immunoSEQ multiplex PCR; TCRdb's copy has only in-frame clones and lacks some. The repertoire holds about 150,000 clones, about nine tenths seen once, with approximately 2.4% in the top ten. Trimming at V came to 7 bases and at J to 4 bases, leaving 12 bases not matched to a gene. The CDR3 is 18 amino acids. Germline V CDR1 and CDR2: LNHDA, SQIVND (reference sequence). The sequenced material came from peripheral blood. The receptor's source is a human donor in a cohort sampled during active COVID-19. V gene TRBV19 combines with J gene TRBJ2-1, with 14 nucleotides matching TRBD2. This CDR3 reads CASKKEGLAGVGYNEQFF. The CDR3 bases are TGTGCCAGTAAGAAGGAGGGACTAGCGGGAGTAGGGTACAATGAGCAGTTCTTC.